Listed below are T cell receptor beta chains from one sample, sequenced in a study of T cells in tumors after PD-1 blockade. The method was immunoSEQ multiplex PCR; TCRdb's version includes in-frame clones alone and lacks a portion of them. This sample has some 24,000 clones, with about 82% found just once. The sequenced sample was PBMCs, obtained after anti-PD-1 treatment. Every receptor here comes from a human donor with basal cell carcinoma. CDR3s leave out the opening cysteine and the closing phenylalanine or tryptophan. Fields, in order: J gene, V gene, CDR3 protein.

>TRBJ1-4|TRBV7-9
ASSLVGQGDEKLF
>TRBJ2-3|TRBV7-6
ASGGAGGPTDTQY
>TRBJ2-1|TRBV11-3
ASSLGLAGNEQF
>TRBJ2-7|TRBV7-2
ASSLALVKSSYEQY
>TRBJ2-1|TRBV11-3
ASSFRTGGVRPNYNEQF
>TRBJ2-5|TRBV5-4
ASSSNQETQY
>TRBJ1-1|TRBV19
ASSLDRGPNTEAF
>TRBJ2-1|TRBV27
ASSLRTSGGYNEQF
>TRBJ1-2|TRBV5-1
ASSPRQGANYGYT
>TRBJ1-6|TRBV5-4
ASSPGQSGDSPLH
>TRBJ2-2|TRBV19
ASTVPLQGSGGELF
>TRBJ1-2|TRBV18
ASSRKGGPNYGYT
>TRBJ1-3|TRBV2
ASSEAHPGVGNTIY
>TRBJ2-3|TRBV6-5
ASKGTHDTDTQY
>TRBJ2-3|TRBV5-4
ASRAAGQGGDTQY
>TRBJ2-3|TRBV7-3
ASSQSGGALTDTQY
>TRBJ2-5|TRBV30
AWTPDLTTGKETQY
>TRBJ2-7|TRBV2
ASRASGQPKLEQY
>TRBJ2-3|TRBV7-3
ASSSGGATDTQY
>TRBJ2-4|TRBV2
ASSESWRNIQY
>TRBJ2-7|TRBV27
ASSSLDRGRIGQY
>TRBJ2-3|TRBV4-1
ASSHLARGAIDTDTQY
>TRBJ2-1|TRBV7-9
ASSLGFRGSSSYNEQF
>TRBJ1-1|TRBV6-5
ASRLDRGRAEAF
>TRBJ2-2|TRBV6-5
ASKGVRGKAGELF
>TRBJ2-1|TRBV30
AWSSTERGGFSYNEQF
>TRBJ2-2|TRBV6-2/TRBV6-3
ASRPSGGNTGELF
>TRBJ2-3|TRBV24-1
ATSDSGLGLNTQY
>TRBJ1-2|TRBV30
AWSSQGSNYGHT
>TRBJ2-1|TRBV30
AWSPPGLAGGGEQF
>TRBJ2-7|TRBV5-4
ASSSFGQGKGEQY
>TRBJ2-5|TRBV19
ASSIRTSGGSQY
>TRBJ1-5|TRBV7-6
ASSRTGNQPQH
>TRBJ1-4|TRBV5-4
ASSLNRGLNEKLF
>TRBJ1-1|TRBV7-2
ASSQRGGTTEAF
>TRBJ2-1|TRBV5-1
ASSLGTEYNEQF
>TRBJ1-1|TRBV30
AWSVSRGRTEAF
>TRBJ1-6|TRBV19
ASSIIQGSSSPLH
>TRBJ1-2|TRBV27
ATRGAAGTGGDYGYT
>TRBJ1-3|TRBV2
ASNRGTVSRSGNTIY
>TRBJ2-3|TRBV7-2
ASNIAGSTDTQY
>TRBJ1-4|TRBV9
ASSETGRREKLF
>TRBJ2-3|TRBV12-5
ASGLKTGGPKGKQY
>TRBJ1-1|TRBV7-9
ASSLAGLNTEAF
>TRBJ1-5|TRBV3-1/TRBV3-2
ASSQDRAENQPQH
>TRBJ2-1|TRBV7-9
ASTPGRGDNEQF
>TRBJ2-6|TRBV2
ASAQGYSGANVLT
>TRBJ2-7|TRBV5-1
ASSLEARGQEQY
>TRBJ2-1|TRBV6-5
ASSPMTGAAYEQF
>TRBJ2-2|TRBV5-1
ASSLVGVGTGELF
>TRBJ2-5|TRBV7-8
ASSLDFSGSETQY
>TRBJ2-5|TRBV4-2
ASSQGTGTSGGLGTQY
>TRBJ1-1|TRBV6-2/TRBV6-3
ASSRQENTEAF
>TRBJ1-2|TRBV19
ASSKGTATNYGYT
>TRBJ2-1|TRBV5-1
ASSLEPRGLAGGRYNEQF
>TRBJ2-2|TRBV5-6
ASRRDFANTGELF
>TRBJ2-4|TRBV19
ASSGTSVGKNIQY
>TRBJ2-5|TRBV7-8
ASNVGTSGLGKTQY
>TRBJ1-2|TRBV13
ASSLSWTSGYT
>TRBJ1-2|TRBV10-2
ASSDTRVRGYT